Listed here are 2 T cell receptor beta chains from one sample, sequenced in a study of cytomegalovirus exposure and HLA in healthy donors. Profiling relied on immunoSEQ multiplex PCR, and the TCRdb table lists in-frame clones only, not all of them. The table lists roughly 60,000 clones, 92% of them singletons. Sequencing input: PBMCs. The receptors were sampled from a woman aged 18-29 years in good health and CMV-seronegative.

The V call is TRBV5-5, the J call TRBJ1-2, with 7 bases that match TRBD1. CDR3 length equals 16 residues. Germline V lookup: CDR1 SGHKS, CDR2 YYEKEE (reference sequence). V was clipped by 0 bases and J by 0 bases; unmatched bases: 5. CDR3 sequence (DNA): TGTGCCAGCAGCTTGGGGGACAGTGGAGCTAACTATGGCTACACCTTC. Translating gives CASSLGDSGANYGYTF.

The chain carries TRBV5-1 and TRBJ2-1; D possibly corresponds to TRBD1 (5 bases). CDR1 is SGHRS, CDR2 YFSETQ, per germline. V lost 2 bases and J lost 8, with 14 bases in between. This CDR3 contains 14 residues. The CDR3 protein is CASSFRTSWDEQFF. DNA for the CDR3: TGCGCCAGCAGCTTCAGGACATCATGGGATGAGCAGTTCTTC.